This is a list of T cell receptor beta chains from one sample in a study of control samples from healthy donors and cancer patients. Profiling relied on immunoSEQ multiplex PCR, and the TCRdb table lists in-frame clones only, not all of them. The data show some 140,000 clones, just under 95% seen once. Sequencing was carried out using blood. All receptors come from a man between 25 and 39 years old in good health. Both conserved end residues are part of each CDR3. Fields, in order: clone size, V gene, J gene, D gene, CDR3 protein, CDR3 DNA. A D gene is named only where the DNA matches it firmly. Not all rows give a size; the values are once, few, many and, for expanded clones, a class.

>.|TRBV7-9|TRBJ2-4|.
CASSSRAGEGIQYF
TGTGCCAGCAGCTCCCGGGCAGGGGAAGGCATTCAGTACTTC
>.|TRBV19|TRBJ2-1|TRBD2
CASSARDYRPYNEQFF
TGTGCCAGTAGTGCTCGGGACTACCGTCCCTACAATGAGCAGTTCTTC
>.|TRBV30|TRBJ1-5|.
CAWSARGSINQPQHF
TGTGCCTGGAGTGCGAGGGGTTCAATCAATCAGCCCCAGCATTTT
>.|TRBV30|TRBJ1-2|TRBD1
CAWRLPGTAYGYTF
TGTGCCTGGAGACTTCCCGGGACAGCGTATGGCTACACCTTC
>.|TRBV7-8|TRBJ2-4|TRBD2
CASSLGESGKNIQYF
TGTGCCAGCAGCTTAGGGGAGAGCGGGAAGAACATTCAGTACTTC
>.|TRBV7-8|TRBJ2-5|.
CASSLAGAFETQYF
TGTGCCAGCAGCTTAGCCGGGGCTTTTGAGACCCAGTACTTC
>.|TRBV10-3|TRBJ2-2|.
CAIGLRGDGGELFF
TGTGCCATCGGCTTAAGGGGCGACGGCGGGGAGCTGTTTTTT
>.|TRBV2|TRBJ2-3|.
CASSEGLDTQYF
TGTGCCAGCAGTGAAGGTTTAGATACGCAGTATTTT
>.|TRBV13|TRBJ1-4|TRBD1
CASSLGGQGPEKLFF
TGTGCCAGCAGCTTGGGGGGACAGGGCCCCGAAAAACTGTTTTTT
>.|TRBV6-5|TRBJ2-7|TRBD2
CASDPRGGVSYEQYF
TGTGCCAGCGACCCTCGGGGGGGCGTCTCCTACGAGCAGTACTTC
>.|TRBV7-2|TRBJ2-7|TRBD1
CASSLTRLRYRGSYEQYF
TGTGCCAGCAGCTTAACCAGGTTACGGTACAGGGGCTCCTACGAGCAGTACTTC
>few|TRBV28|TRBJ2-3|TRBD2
CASRRAGGHTDTQYF
TGTGCCAGCAGGCGAGCGGGAGGGCACACAGATACGCAGTATTTT
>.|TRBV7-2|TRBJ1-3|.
CASSLSGTPASGNTIYF
TGTGCCAGCAGCTTGTCCGGGACGCCCGCCTCTGGAAACACCATATATTTT
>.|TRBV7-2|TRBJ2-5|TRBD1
CASSVGQGRRETQYF
TGTGCCAGCAGCGTGGGACAGGGTCGGCGAGAGACCCAGTACTTC
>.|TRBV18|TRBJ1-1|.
CASSPLQENTEAFF
TGTGCCAGCTCACCATTACAAGAGAACACTGAAGCTTTCTTT
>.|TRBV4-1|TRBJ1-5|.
CASSSSIASNQPQHF
TGCGCCAGCAGCTCAAGCATTGCTAGCAATCAGCCCCAGCATTTT
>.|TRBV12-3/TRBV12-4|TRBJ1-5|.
CASSLDPNQPQHF
TGTGCCAGCAGTTTGGACCCAAATCAGCCCCAGCATTTT
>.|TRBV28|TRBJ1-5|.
CASITGGAYQPQHF
TGTGCCAGCATCACTGGGGGGGCTTATCAGCCCCAGCATTTT
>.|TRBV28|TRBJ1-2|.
CASSLQGSDGYTF
TGTGCCAGCAGCCTTCAGGGGTCAGATGGCTACACCTTC
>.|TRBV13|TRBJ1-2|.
CASSLGTAGYTF
TGTGCCAGCAGCTTAGGGACCGCGGGCTACACCTTC
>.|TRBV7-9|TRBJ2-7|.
CASSLDPNYEQYF
TGTGCCAGCAGCTTAGATCCGAACTACGAGCAGTACTTC
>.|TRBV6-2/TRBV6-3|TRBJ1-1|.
CASSYSPYQGAFF
TGTGCCAGCAGTTACTCGCCGTATCAGGGAGCTTTCTTT
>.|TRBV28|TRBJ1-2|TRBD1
CASRFRGGVYSGYTF
TGTGCCAGTCGGTTTAGAGGGGGCGTATATAGTGGCTACACCTTC
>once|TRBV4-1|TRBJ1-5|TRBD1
CASSQRTGLDQPQHF
TGCGCCAGCAGCCAGAGGACAGGTTTAGATCAGCCCCAGCATTTT
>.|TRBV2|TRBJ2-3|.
CASARPDRTDTQYF
TGTGCCAGCGCCCGTCCCGATCGAACAGATACGCAGTATTTT
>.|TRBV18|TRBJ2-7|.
CASSPKNEQYF
TGTGCCAGCTCACCAAAGAACGAGCAGTACTTC
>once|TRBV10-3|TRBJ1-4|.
CAISEGGKREKLFF
TGTGCCATCAGTGAAGGAGGGAAAAGGGAAAAACTGTTTTTT
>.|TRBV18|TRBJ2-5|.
CASSPGLQETQYF
TGTGCCAGCTCACCAGGGTTACAAGAGACCCAGTACTTC
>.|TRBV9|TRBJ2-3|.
CASSVGQGKADTQYF
TGTGCCAGCAGCGTAGGGCAGGGGAAGGCAGATACGCAGTATTTT
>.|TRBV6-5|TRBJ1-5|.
CASSYLDGTPQHF
TGTGCCAGCAGTTATTTAGATGGAACGCCCCAGCATTTT
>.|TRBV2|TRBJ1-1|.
CASQRVTEAFF
TGTGCCAGCCAGAGGGTTACTGAAGCTTTCTTT
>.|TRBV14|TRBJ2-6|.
CASSPTGSGANVLTF
TGTGCCAGCAGCCCGACGGGGTCTGGGGCCAACGTCCTGACTTTC
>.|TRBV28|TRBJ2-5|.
CASSLQWETQYF
TGTGCCAGCAGTTTACAATGGGAGACCCAGTACTTC
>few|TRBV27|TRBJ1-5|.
CASSYPGQFNQPQHF
TGTGCCAGCAGTTATCCAGGACAGTTCAATCAGCCCCAGCATTTT
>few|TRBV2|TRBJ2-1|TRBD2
CASSPPGTSIINEQFF
TGTGCCAGCAGCCCCCCCGGGACTAGCATTATAAATGAGCAGTTCTTC
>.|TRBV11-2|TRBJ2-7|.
CASSLVRAEQYF
TGTGCCAGCAGCCTGGTGAGAGCAGAGCAGTACTTC
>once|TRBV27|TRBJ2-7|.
CASSPRGAPSYEQYF
TGTGCCAGCAGTCCCAGGGGGGCCCCATCCTACGAGCAGTACTTC
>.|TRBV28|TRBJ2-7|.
CASRMSGSYEQYF
TGTGCCAGCAGGATGAGCGGGTCCTACGAGCAGTACTTC
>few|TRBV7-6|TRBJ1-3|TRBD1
CASSIGAGGRRNTIYF
TGTGCCAGCAGCATAGGGGCAGGGGGCCGAAGAAACACCATATATTTT
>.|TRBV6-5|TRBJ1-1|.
CASSQHNHPNEAFF
TGTGCCAGCAGCCAACACAACCATCCAAATGAAGCTTTCTTT
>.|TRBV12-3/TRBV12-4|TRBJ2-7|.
CASSLASLYEQYF
TGTGCCAGCAGTTTAGCGAGCCTCTACGAGCAGTACTTC
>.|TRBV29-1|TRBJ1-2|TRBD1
CSVWSATGAGYTF
TGCAGCGTTTGGTCCGCGACAGGGGCTGGCTACACCTTC
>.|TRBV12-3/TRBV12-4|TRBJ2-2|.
CATLDWLGGELFF
TGTGCCACCTTAGATTGGTTGGGCGGGGAGCTGTTTTTT
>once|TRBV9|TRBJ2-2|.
CASSKFTANTGELFF
TGTGCCAGCAGCAAGTTTACAGCGAACACCGGGGAGCTGTTTTTT
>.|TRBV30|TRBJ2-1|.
CAWRKKRYNEQFF
TGTGCCTGGAGGAAAAAGCGGTACAATGAGCAGTTCTTC
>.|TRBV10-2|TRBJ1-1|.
CASSEGFTEAFF
TGCGCCAGCAGTGAGGGGTTCACTGAAGCTTTCTTT
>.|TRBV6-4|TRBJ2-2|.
CASSDSPENTGELFF
TGTGCCAGCAGTGACTCCCCTGAGAACACCGGGGAGCTGTTTTTT
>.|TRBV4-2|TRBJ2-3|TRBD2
CASSQVRRASGSAVNTDTQYF
TGTGCCAGCAGCCAAGTTAGGAGGGCTAGCGGGAGTGCGGTAAACACAGATACGCAGTATTTT
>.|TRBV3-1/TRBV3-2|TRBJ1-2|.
CASSFREDRSYGYTF
TGTGCCAGCAGCTTCAGAGAGGACAGAAGCTATGGCTACACCTTC
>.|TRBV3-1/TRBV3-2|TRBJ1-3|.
CASSPTSSGNTIYF
TGTGCCAGCAGCCCTACGAGCTCTGGAAACACCATATATTTT
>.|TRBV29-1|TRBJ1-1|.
CSVGVTEAFF
TGCAGCGTTGGAGTGACGGAAGCTTTCTTT
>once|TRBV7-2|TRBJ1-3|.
CASSLSSGSGNTIYF
TGTGCCAGCAGCTTAAGTTCAGGCTCTGGAAACACCATATATTTT
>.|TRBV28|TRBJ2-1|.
CASSFNSYNEQFF
TGTGCCAGCAGTTTTAACAGTTACAATGAGCAGTTCTTC
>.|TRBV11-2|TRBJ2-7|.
CASSLLAGPYEQYF
TGTGCCAGCAGCTTACTTGCGGGACCATACGAGCAGTACTTC
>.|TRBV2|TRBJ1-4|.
CASSRGGFGEKLFF
TGTGCCAGCAGTCGGGGGGGCTTCGGTGAAAAACTGTTTTTT
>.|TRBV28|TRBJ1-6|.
CASSPGAEPFSPLHF
TGTGCCAGCAGTCCCGGGGCAGAGCCTTTCTCACCCCTCCACTTT